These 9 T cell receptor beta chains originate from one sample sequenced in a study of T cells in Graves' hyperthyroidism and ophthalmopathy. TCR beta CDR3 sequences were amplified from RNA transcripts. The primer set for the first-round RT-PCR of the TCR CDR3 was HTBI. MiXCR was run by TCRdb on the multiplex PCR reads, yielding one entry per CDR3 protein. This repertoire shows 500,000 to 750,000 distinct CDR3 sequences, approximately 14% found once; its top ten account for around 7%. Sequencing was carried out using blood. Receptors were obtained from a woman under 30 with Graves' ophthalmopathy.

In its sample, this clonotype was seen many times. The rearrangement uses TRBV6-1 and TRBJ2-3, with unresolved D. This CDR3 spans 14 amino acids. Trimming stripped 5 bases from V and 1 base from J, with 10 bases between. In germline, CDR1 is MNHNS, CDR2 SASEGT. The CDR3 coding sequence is TGTGCCAGCAGTTCCCTTGGGGGCACAGATACGCAGTATTTT. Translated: CASSSLGGTDTQYF.

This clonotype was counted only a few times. CDR3 amino acids: CASSRTSGRAETQYF. CDR3 DNA sequence: TGCGCCAGCAGCCGGACTAGCGGGAGGGCCGAGACCCAGTACTTC. V is TRBV4-3 and J is TRBJ2-5; 15 bases map to TRBD2. Germline CDR1 LGHNA, CDR2 YSLEER. Trimming cost V 4 bases and J 5 bases; bases outside gene matches: 2. The CDR3 runs 15 residues.

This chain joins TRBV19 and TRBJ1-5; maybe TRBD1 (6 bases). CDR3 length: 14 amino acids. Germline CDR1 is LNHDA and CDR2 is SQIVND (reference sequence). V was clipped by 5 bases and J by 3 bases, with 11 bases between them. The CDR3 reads CASSYRENNQPQHF. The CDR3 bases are TGTGCCAGTAGTTACAGGGAAAACAATCAGCCCCAGCATTTT.

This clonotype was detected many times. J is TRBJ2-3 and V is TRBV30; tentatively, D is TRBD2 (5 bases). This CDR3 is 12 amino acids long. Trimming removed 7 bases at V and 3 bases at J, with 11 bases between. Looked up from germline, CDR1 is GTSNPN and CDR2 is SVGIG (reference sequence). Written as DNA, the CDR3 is TGTGCCTTTGAAATAGCGACAGATACGCAGTATTTT. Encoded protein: CAFEIATDTQYF.

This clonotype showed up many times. CDR3 nucleotides: TGTGCCAGCGAGAGACACGTCACCGGGGAGCTGTTTTTT. Residues: CASERHVTGELFF. The chain combines TRBV6-2 or TRBV6-3 with TRBJ2-2; D ambiguous. This CDR3 has 13 amino acids. V was pared by 8 bases and J by 4 bases, with 11 bases between. From germline, CDR1 is MNHEY and CDR2 SVGEGT.

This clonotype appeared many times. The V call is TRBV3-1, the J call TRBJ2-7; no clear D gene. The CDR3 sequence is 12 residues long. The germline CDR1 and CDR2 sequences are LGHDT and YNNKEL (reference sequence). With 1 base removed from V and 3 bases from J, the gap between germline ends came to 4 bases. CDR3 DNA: TGTGCCAGCAGCCAAGGATTCTACGAGCAGTACTTC. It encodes CASSQGFYEQYF.

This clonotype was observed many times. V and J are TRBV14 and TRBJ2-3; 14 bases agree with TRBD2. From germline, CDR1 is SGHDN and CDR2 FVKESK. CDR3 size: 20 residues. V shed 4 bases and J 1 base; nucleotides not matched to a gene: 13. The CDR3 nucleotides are TGTGCCAGCAGCCCCCGACTAGCGGGAGGGACACGCCGTGGCACAGATACGCAGTATTTT. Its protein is CASSPRLAGGTRRGTDTQYF.

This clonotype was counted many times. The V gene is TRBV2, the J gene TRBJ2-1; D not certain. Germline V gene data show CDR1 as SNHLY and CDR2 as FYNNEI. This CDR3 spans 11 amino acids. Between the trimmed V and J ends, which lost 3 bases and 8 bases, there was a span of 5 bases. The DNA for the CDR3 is TGTGCCAGCAGTGACTCGGATGAGCAGTTCTTC. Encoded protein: CASSDSDEQFF.

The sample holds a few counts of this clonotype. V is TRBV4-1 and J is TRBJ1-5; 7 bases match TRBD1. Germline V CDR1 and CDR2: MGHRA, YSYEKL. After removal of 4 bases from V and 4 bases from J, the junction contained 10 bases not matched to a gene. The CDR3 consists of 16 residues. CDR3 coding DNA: TGCGCCAGCAGCCTAATCCGGGACAGCTATAATCAGCCCCAGCATTTT. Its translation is CASSLIRDSYNQPQHF.